The 19 T cell receptor beta chains in this list originate from one sample, sequenced in a study of T cells in women clearing cervical HPV infection. The method was immunoSEQ multiplex PCR; TCRdb's version includes in-frame clones alone and lacks a portion of them. The table lists approximately 28,000 clones. The sample taken for sequencing was blood buffy coat. The origin of the receptors is a woman between 18 and 70 years old with a cervical HPV16 infection that either progressed to CIN3+ or cleared (not recorded which).

In regard to this clone: The read stops 3 residues short of the end of the CDR3; the missing end is completed from the germline J gene. The J gene is TRBJ1-1, the V gene TRBV30; D remains ambiguous. The germline CDR1 and CDR2 sequences are GTSNPN and SVGIG (reference sequence). The germline V and J ends were trimmed by 3 bases and 7 bases, with 6 bases remaining between them. The CDR3 extends over 10 amino acids. CDR3 in amino acids: CAWRQLEAFF. The sequenced CDR3 bases are TGTGCCTGGAGACAGCTTGAA.

On this clone itself: The read stops 3 residues short of the end of the CDR3; the missing end is completed from the germline J gene. The chain carries TRBV11-2 and TRBJ1-3; TRBD1 might be the D (6 bases). There are 15 residues in the CDR3. Trimming left V 5 bases short and J 0 bases short, with 11 bases between. Germline loops: CDR1 SGHAT, CDR2 FQNNGV. CDR3 loop: CASSRDTFSGNTIYF. The CDR3 DNA, read in part, is TGTGCCAGCAGCAGGGACACCTTCTCTGGAAACACC.

Remarks on this clone: Read sequence stops 3 residues before the CDR3 end, and the germline J gene provides the missing end. V is TRBV11-3 and J is TRBJ2-2; a weak D match, TRBD2 (6 bases). This CDR3 has 14 amino acids. Trimming removed 5 bases at V and 5 bases at J, with 12 bases between. CDR1 is SGHNT and CDR2 is YENEEA in the germline V gene. The CDR3 is CASSQTSGTGELFF. CDR3 DNA (partial): TGTGCCAGCAGCCAAACCAGCGGGACCGGGGAG.

Note on this clone: The read gets to within 3 residues of the CDR3 end, and the germline J gene fills in the rest. J is TRBJ2-4 and V is TRBV6-2 or TRBV6-3; 10 nucleotides line up with TRBD2. Germline V CDR1 and CDR2: MNHEY, SVGEGT. This CDR3 is built from 15 residues. The V segment lost 6 bases and the J segment 9 bases; nucleotides outside the gene matches: 11. The CDR3 sequence: CASSEREGLRGIQYF. The covered CDR3 bases are TGTGCCAGCAGCGAGCGGGAGGGCCTAAGGGGCATT.

In regard to this clone: The read terminates 3 residues ahead of where the CDR3 ends, so the germline J gene completes it. This chain uses TRBV20-1 with TRBJ2-1; TRBD2 agrees at 12 bases. The CDR3 is 15 residues long. Germline values: CDR1 DFQATT, CDR2 SNEGSKA (reference sequence). The V gene end was trimmed by 6 bases and the J gene end by 5 bases; junction bases not matched to a gene: 8. The sequenced part of the CDR3 DNA is TGCAGTGCCGCCGACAGACTAGCGGGGGACAATGAG. This gives the protein CSAADRLAGDNE. The CDR3 reads in full as CSAADRLAGDNEQFF.

Regarding this clone: The CDR3 end lies 3 residues beyond the end of the read and is filled in from the germline J gene. This chain uses TRBV20-1 with TRBJ2-5, with a possible D match to TRBD2 (6 bases). The CDR3 is 12 amino acids. Deletions cut 6 bases from V and 5 bases from J, with 13 bases between. Germline loops: CDR1 DFQATT, CDR2 SNEGSKA (reference sequence). Here the CDR3 reads CSANGGRETQYF. The CDR3 DNA, read in part, is TGCAGTGCAAATGGGGGGAGGGAGACC.

Concerning this clone itself: The read ends 3 residues early relative to the CDR3; the germline J gene fills the gap. This chain connects TRBV20-1 to TRBJ2-7, with D possibly TRBD1 on 6 matching bases. The V gene's germline CDR1 is DFQATT and CDR2 SNEGSKA (reference sequence). Trimming removed 5 bases at V and 5 bases at J, with 19 bases between. The CDR3 totals 14 residues. CDR3 in amino acids: CSASPVGGRDEQYF. Incomplete CDR3 DNA: TGCAGTGCTTCACCGGTAGGGGGACGGGACGAG.

To note about this clone: From the germline J gene comes the end of the CDR3, since the read stops 3 residues before it. V and J are TRBV5-6 and TRBJ1-1; D is unclear. CDR3 length equals 12 residues. The ends were cut back, 2 bases at V and 0 bases at J, with 2 bases in the middle. Germline loops: CDR1 SGHDT, CDR2 YYEEEE. The sequenced CDR3 bases are TGTGCCAGCAGCTTCATGAACACTGAA. Its translation is CASSFMNTE. The complete CDR3 sequence is CASSFMNTEAFF.

Of note for this clone: The read terminates 3 residues ahead of where the CDR3 ends, so the germline J gene completes it. The V gene is TRBV11-2, the J gene TRBJ1-1; TRBD1 matches at 8 bases. The CDR3 is 13 amino acids. J gave up 5 bases and V 5 bases, and 4 bases lay outside the gene matches. Germline V CDR1 and CDR2: SGHAT, FQNNGV. The part of the CDR3 DNA that was read is TGTGCCAGCAGCGGACAGGGTTGGACTGAA. This sequence encodes CASSGQGWTE. The whole CDR3 reads CASSGQGWTEAFF.

The CDR3 spells CASIHTAVPGIQYF. Incomplete CDR3 DNA: TGTGCCAGCATTCATACAGCGGTCCCCGGGATT. The chain recombines TRBV6-2 or TRBV6-3 with TRBJ2-4, with a tentative D call TRBD2 (5 bases). From the germline J gene comes the end of the CDR3, since the read stops 3 residues before it. This CDR3 has 14 residues. Germline V gene data show CDR1 as MNHEY and CDR2 as SVGEGT.

The DNA read from the CDR3 is TGCGCCAGCAGCTTGGGAGCGGGAGACTTTCAGGAG. As protein: CASSLGAGDFQE. The full CDR3 protein reads CASSLGAGDFQELFF. V gene TRBV5-1 combines with J gene TRBJ2-2; TRBD2 matches at 8 bases. The read falls 3 residues short of the CDR3 end, and the missing part is taken from the germline J gene. This CDR3 is 15 amino acids long. V shed 0 bases and J 10 bases; nucleotides not matched to a gene: 8. CDR1 and CDR2 from the germline V gene are SGHRS and YFSETQ.

For this clone: The read halts 3 residues ahead of the CDR3 end, with the missing end drawn from the germline J gene. The chain combines TRBV20-1 with TRBJ2-5, with TRBD2 matching 8 bases. Germline assignment: CDR1 DFQATT and CDR2 SNEGSKA (reference sequence). This CDR3 contains 14 residues. With 6 bases clipped from V and 7 bases from J, the junction kept 13 bases outside the gene matches. CDR3 bases read: TGCAGTGCGGGGGGACTAGGAGATTTGACGACC. It encodes CSAGGLGDLTT. The whole CDR3 is CSAGGLGDLTTQYF.

Comment on this clone: Read coverage stops 3 residues before the CDR3 terminus; the germline J gene supplies the remainder. This chain joins TRBV7-9 and TRBJ2-1; D is unclear. V was pared by 4 bases and J by 8 bases, with 9 bases between. The CDR3 has 12 residues. Germline CDR1 is SEHNR and CDR2 is FQNEAQ (reference sequence). The part of the CDR3 DNA that was read is TGTGCCAGCAGCTGGGCCCTTGATGAG. Residues: CASSWALDE. In full, the CDR3 is CASSWALDEQFF.

On this clone: The read ends 3 residues shy of where the CDR3 ends; the end is completed using the germline J gene. The chain joins TRBV6-1 to TRBJ1-5; no clear D. Germline V gene data show CDR1 as MNHNS and CDR2 as SASEGT. The CDR3 totals 15 residues. Trimming left V 4 bases short and J 1 base short, with 11 bases between. Incomplete CDR3 DNA: TGTGCCAGCAGTGTCCGACTTGGGAGCAATCAGCCC. This translates into CASSVRLGSNQP. The full-length CDR3 reads as CASSVRLGSNQPQHF.

With respect to this clone: The read is 3 residues too short to cover the CDR3 end, so that end is filled in from the germline J gene. The chain links TRBV6-4 to TRBJ2-5; perhaps TRBD2 as D (7 bases). CDR3 length equals 14 residues. Trimming removed 9 bases at V and 3 bases at J, with 17 bases between. Germline V gene sequence: CDR1 MRHNA, CDR2 SNTAGT. Partial CDR3 DNA: TGTGCCAGGCGTTCCTTAGGGGGGGAAGAGACC. Amino acids: CARRSLGGEET. The full CDR3 is CARRSLGGEETQYF.

CDR3 DNA, as far as it was read: TGTGCCAGCAGCTTCCGGGACTCTAACTATGGC. It translates to CASSFRDSNYG. The entire CDR3 protein reads CASSFRDSNYGYTF. The genes are TRBV7-2 and TRBJ1-2; possibly TRBD1 for D (5 bases). The sequence runs out 3 residues before the end of the CDR3; the remainder is reconstructed from the germline J gene. V was pared by 3 bases and J by 0 bases, with 8 bases between. The CDR3 sequence is 14 residues long. Germline-derived CDR1 and CDR2 are SGHTA and FQGNSA.

To note about this clone: The read gets to within 3 residues of the CDR3 end, and the germline J gene fills in the rest. The chain links TRBV14 to TRBJ2-5; D might be TRBD2 (5 bases). The CDR3 has 18 amino acids. The germline V gene encodes CDR1 SGHDN and CDR2 FVKESK. V lost 0 bases to trimming and J lost 4 bases, with 21 bases between them. The part of the CDR3 DNA that was read is TGTGCCAGCAGCCAAGAAATAGGTCTGGCAGGAGGTTCAGAGACC. Encoded protein: CASSQEIGLAGGSET. The entire CDR3 sequence reads CASSQEIGLAGGSETQYF.

For this clone: The sequence runs out 3 residues before the end of the CDR3; the remainder is reconstructed from the germline J gene. This rearrangement joins TRBV20-1 to TRBJ2-5; 9 bases are a match to TRBD1. The CDR3 spans 13 residues. CDR1 is DFQATT and CDR2 is SNEGSKA in the germline V gene (reference sequence). With 6 bases clipped from V and 2 bases from J, the junction kept 4 bases outside the gene matches. The CDR3 spells CSAGQGPQETQYF. The part of the CDR3 DNA that was read is TGCAGTGCGGGACAGGGCCCACAAGAGACC.

Comment on this clone: The DNA ends 3 residues before the CDR3 does, and the rest of the CDR3 is filled in from the germline J gene. The gene calls are TRBV19 and TRBJ1-1; TRBD1 agrees at 7 bases. This CDR3 contains 17 residues. V lost 1 base, J lost 3 bases, and 11 bases stayed unmatched. Germline CDR1 LNHDA, CDR2 SQIVND (reference sequence). CDR3 protein: CASSIGPPTGIHTEAFF. CDR3 DNA (partial): TGTGCCAGTAGTATAGGCCCTCCGACAGGGATACACACTGAA.